The 12 T cell receptor beta chains listed next were all sequenced from one sample in a study of cytomegalovirus exposure and HLA in healthy donors. In the PCR, 60 Vbeta and 13 Jbeta primers were used. Method: immunoSEQ multiplex PCR; TCRdb's copy keeps in-frame clones and lacks some. The sample has roughly 120,000 clones, 80% seen once. The sequenced sample was PBMCs. These receptors came from a man aged 25-40 years in good health and CMV-seronegative.

The chain has TRBV11-3 and TRBJ1-2; 8 bases map to TRBD1. V lost 2 bases and J lost 7; bases outside the gene matches: 6. Germline V gives CDR1 SGHNT, CDR2 YENEEA. This CDR3 is built from 14 residues. In nucleotides, the CDR3 is TGTGCCAGCAGCTTACAGGGGGCGCGGTCTGGCTACACCTTC. Its translation is CASSLQGARSGYTF.

This rearrangement joins TRBV10-3 to TRBJ2-1; 10 nucleotides line up with TRBD2. The CDR3 runs 15 residues. V dropped 5 bases and J dropped 5; count of bases not matched to a gene: 6. Germline lookup yields CDR1 ENHRY and CDR2 SYGVKD. The CDR3 here is CAISPGLAMNNEQFF. Written as DNA, the CDR3 is TGTGCCATCAGTCCGGGACTAGCGATGAACAATGAGCAGTTCTTC.

The chain couples TRBV7-2 to TRBJ1-3; 8 nucleotides match TRBD1. With 4 bases clipped from V and 0 bases from J, the junction kept 2 bases outside the gene matches. CDR1 and CDR2 (germline): SGHTA, FQGNSA. CDR3 length: 15 residues. CDR3 region: CASSSRGPSGNTIYF. The CDR3 DNA follows: TGTGCCAGCAGCTCCAGGGGGCCCTCTGGAAACACCATATATTTT.

The chain uses TRBV9 and TRBJ2-2; weak D call: TRBD2 (5 bases). CDR1 is SGDLS and CDR2 is YYNGEE in the germline V gene. Trimming shortened V by 0 bases and J by 2 bases, and 11 bases separated the two germline ends. The CDR3 covers 16 residues. The CDR3 DNA sequence: TGTGCCAGCAGCGTAGTGAGGGCCGGTAACACCGGGGAGCTGTTTTTT. This gives the protein CASSVVRAGNTGELFF.

This chain links TRBV28 with TRBJ2-7; TRBD2 aligns across 11 bases. CDR1 MDHEN and CDR2 SYDVKM come from the germline V gene. The V and J ends lost 4 bases and 3 bases, in that order; junction bases with no gene match: 5. CDR3 size: 15 residues. CDR3 sequence (DNA): TGTGCCAGCAGTTCCGGACTAGCGGGCCTCTACGAGCAGTACTTC. Its protein is CASSSGLAGLYEQYF.

The chain links TRBV9 to TRBJ2-1; 7 bases align to TRBD2. CDR1 and CDR2 from the germline V gene are SGDLS and YYNGEE. The CDR3 sequence is 15 residues long. V was pared by 5 bases and J by 10 bases, with 15 bases of the junction left unmatched. The CDR3, as DNA: TGTGCCAGCAGGGAGCCGGTCCGGGAGGATGGCGAGCAGTTCTTC. Residues: CASREPVREDGEQFF.

The rearrangement uses TRBV5-6 and TRBJ1-5, with 9 nucleotides matching TRBD1. V shed 4 bases and J 2 bases; nucleotides not matched to a gene: 10. Germline assignment: CDR1 SGHDT and CDR2 YYEEEE. The CDR3 loop spans 17 amino acids. The DNA of the CDR3 is TGTGCCAGCAGCCTAGGGACAGGGATTTTTCGCAATCAGCCCCAGCATTTT. It is translated as CASSLGTGIFRNQPQHF. Using reference TRBV5-6 and TRBJ1-5 for the parts outside the CDR3, the full variable domain is DAGVTQSPTHLIKTRGQQVTLRCSPKSGHDTVSWYQQALGQGPQFIFQYYEEEERQRGNFPDRFSGHQFPNYSSELNVNALLLGDSALYLCASSLGTGIFRNQPQHFGDGTRLSIL.

This clone was detected only a few times. The rearrangement links TRBV7-9 to TRBJ1-1, with D possibly matching TRBD1 (5 bases). The V gene's germline CDR1 is SEHNR and CDR2 FQNEAQ (reference sequence). CDR3 size: 16 residues. V lost 3 bases and J 0 bases, leaving 14 bases between the germline ends. The CDR3 coding sequence is TGTGCCAGCAGCTTGTCCTTGACAGTTATGAACACTGAAGCTTTCTTT. Amino acids: CASSLSLTVMNTEAFF.

V and J are TRBV9 and TRBJ1-1; a weak D match, TRBD1 (5 bases). CDR3 length: 18 residues. V lost 3 bases to trimming and J lost 0 bases, with 21 bases between them. The germline CDR1 and CDR2 sequences are SGDLS and YYNGEE. CDR3 coding DNA: TGTGCCAGCAGCGAGGGATCCCGGACGGGGGAAATGAACACTGAAGCTTTCTTT. It is translated as CASSEGSRTGEMNTEAFF.

V usage is TRBV19 and J usage is TRBJ1-2, with TRBD1 identical over 9 bases. Germline V gives CDR1 LNHDA, CDR2 SQIVND (reference sequence). The V gene end was trimmed by 7 bases and the J gene end by 6 bases; junction bases not matched to a gene: 15. The CDR3 has 16 amino acids. This CDR3 reads CASTTLPGQGGDGYTF. CDR3 sequence (DNA): TGTGCCAGTACCACCCTCCCGGGACAGGGAGGCGATGGCTACACCTTC.

The chain links TRBV4-1 to TRBJ2-5; possible D gene TRBD2, 5 bases. The CDR3 totals 14 residues. From germline, CDR1 is MGHRA and CDR2 YSYEKL. Trimming left V 0 bases short and J 2 bases short, with 7 bases between. The CDR3 reads CASSQESGQETQYF. The CDR3 bases are TGCGCCAGCAGCCAAGAATCGGGACAAGAGACCCAGTACTTC.

V usage is TRBV4-1 and J usage is TRBJ2-7; the match to TRBD2 covers 10 bases. Germline V CDR1 and CDR2: MGHRA, YSYEKL. This CDR3 region has 18 residues. V lost 1 base and J lost 6; bases outside the gene matches: 15. CDR3 region: CASSQGASGGLGGGEQYF. CDR3 nucleotides: TGCGCCAGCAGCCAAGGGGCTAGCGGGGGCCTGGGAGGGGGCGAGCAGTACTTC.